These 8 T cell receptor beta chains came from one sample sequenced in a study of blood T cell repertoires in COVID-19. Some clones are missing from TCRdb's copy, which holds only in-frame ones; the method was immunoSEQ multiplex PCR. This sample carries almost 300,000 clones, more than 75% of them seen once, and the ten largest clones take about 1.2%. Sequenced: peripheral blood. Receptors were obtained from a man aged 70-80 years with acute or convalescent COVID-19.

The V call is TRBV27, the J call TRBJ1-2, with a weak D call TRBD1 (6 bases). Germline CDR1 is MNHEY and CDR2 is SMNVEV (reference sequence). V was cut by 6 bases and J by 3 bases, with 17 bases left in between. This CDR3 is built from 15 residues. Here the CDR3 DNA reads TGTGCCAGCAGCCCTACGAGACAGGTATACTATGGCTACACCTTC. This codes for CASSPTRQVYYGYTF.

The rearrangement links TRBV5-4 to TRBJ2-2; maybe TRBD2 (5 bases). This CDR3 is 13 amino acids long. Trimming left V 4 bases short and J 4 bases short, with 8 bases between. Germline lookup yields CDR1 SGHNT and CDR2 YYREEE (reference sequence). In nucleotides, the CDR3 is TGTGCCAGCAGCACAACTAGCACCGGGGAGCTGTTTTTT. Protein product: CASSTTSTGELFF. Full variable domain (remainder filled in from reference TRBV5-4 and TRBJ2-2): ETGVTQSPTHLIKTRGQQVTLRCSSQSGHNTVSWYQQALGQGPQFIFQYYREEENGRGNFPPRFSGLQFPNYSSELNVNALELDDSALYLCASSTTSTGELFFGEGSRLTVL.

The chain carries TRBV11-3 and TRBJ1-1, with 8 bases lining up with TRBD1. The junction had 8 bases not matched to a gene; V was cut back by 4 bases and J by 10 bases. From germline, CDR1 is SGHNT and CDR2 YENEEA. CDR3 length equals 13 residues. The CDR3 reads CASSSQRTGTAFF. CDR3 coding DNA: TGTGCCAGCAGCTCGCAAAGGACAGGGACAGCTTTCTTT.

This chain joins TRBV23-1 and TRBJ2-5, with 7 bases identical to TRBD1. TRBV23-1 is noted as an ORF with a role that remains uncertain. With 2 bases clipped from V and 5 bases from J, the junction kept 11 bases outside the gene matches. The CDR3 covers 16 residues. CDR3 nucleotide sequence: TGCGCCAGCAGTCAAACCGGGACAGTTTACGGGGAGACCCAGTACTTC. This codes for CASSQTGTVYGETQYF.

The V gene is TRBV28, the J gene TRBJ2-1, with D unresolved. Germline assignment: CDR1 MDHEN and CDR2 SYDVKM. This CDR3 comprises 15 residues. With 4 bases removed from V and 6 bases from J, the gap between germline ends came to 16 bases. The CDR3 coding sequence is TGTGCCAGCAGTTACCCGGTGCCTTCATTCAATGAGCAGTTCTTC. It codes for CASSYPVPSFNEQFF.

The rearrangement links TRBV11-2 to TRBJ2-7; TRBD1 matches at 7 bases. V shed 5 bases, J shed 2 bases, and the junction held 6 bases outside the gene matches. There are 14 residues in the CDR3. Germline CDR1 reads SGHAT; CDR2 reads FQNNGV. Here the CDR3 reads CASSLAGTAYEQYF. For the CDR3, the DNA is TGTGCCAGCAGCCTTGCCGGGACAGCCTACGAGCAGTACTTC.

The rearrangement joins TRBV7-2 to TRBJ1-5; 8 bases are a match to TRBD1. This CDR3 contains 13 residues. The junction had 3 bases not matched to a gene; V was cut back by 5 bases and J by 6 bases. Germline assignment: CDR1 SGHTA and CDR2 FQGNSA. CDR3 coding DNA: TGTGCCAGCAGCCGCGACAGGGGTCAGCCCCAGCATTTT. Its translation: CASSRDRGQPQHF.

Details on this clone: Other DNA variants within this sample encode the same CDR3. The chain couples TRBV28 to TRBJ2-7, with D possibly TRBD2 on 6 matching bases. The CDR3 extends over 13 amino acids. From germline, CDR1 is MDHEN and CDR2 SYDVKM. Trimming took 5 bases from V and 2 from J, leaving 10 bases between them. The CDR3, as DNA: TGTGCCAGCAGTCGACTAGGGGCCTACGAGCAGTACTTC. Translating gives CASSRLGAYEQYF. Full variable domain (remainder filled in from reference TRBV28 and TRBJ2-7): DVKVTQSSRYLVKRTGEKVFLECVQDMDHENMFWYRQDPGLGLRLIYFSYDVKMKEKGDIPEGYSVSREKKERFSLILESASTNQTSMYLCASSRLGAYEQYFGPGTRLTVT.